This T cell receptor (beta chain) was identified in a study of identical twins. One entry per CDR3 protein results from TCRdb running MiXCR on the 5' RACE reads. The sample has some 1,700,000 distinct CDR3 sequences; less than 40% are singletons. Germline CDR1 reads SGHVT; CDR2 reads SQSDAQ. The CDR3 loop spans 15 amino acids. The V gene lost 5 bases and the J gene lost 4 bases, with 17 bases spanning the gap. The sequenced sample consisted of cord blood. The TCR was taken from a newborn girl in good health. The chain combines TRBV7-4 with TRBJ2-5; D unclear. CDR3 sequence (DNA): TGTGCCAGCAGCCCACTCTTATCGAGTCCAGAGACCCAGTACTTC. This sequence encodes CASSPLLSSPETQYF.